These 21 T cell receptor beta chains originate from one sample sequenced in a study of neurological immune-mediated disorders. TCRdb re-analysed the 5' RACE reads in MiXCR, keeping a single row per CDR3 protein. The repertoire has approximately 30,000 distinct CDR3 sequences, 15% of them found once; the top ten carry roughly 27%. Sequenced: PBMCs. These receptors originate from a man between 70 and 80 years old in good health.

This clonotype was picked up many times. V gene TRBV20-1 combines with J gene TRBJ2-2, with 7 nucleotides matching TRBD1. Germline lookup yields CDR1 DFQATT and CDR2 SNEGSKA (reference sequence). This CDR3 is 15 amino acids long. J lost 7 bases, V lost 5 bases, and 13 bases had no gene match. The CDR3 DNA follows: TGCAGTGCTTTAAAACAGGGGTTTCTTGGCGGGGAGCTGTTTTTT. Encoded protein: CSALKQGFLGGELFF.

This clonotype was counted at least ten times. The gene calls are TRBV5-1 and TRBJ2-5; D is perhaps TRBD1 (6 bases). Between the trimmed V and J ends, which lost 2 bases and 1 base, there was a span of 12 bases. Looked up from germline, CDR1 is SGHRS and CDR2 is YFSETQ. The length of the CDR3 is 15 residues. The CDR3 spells CASSLLQGIQETQYF. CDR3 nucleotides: TGCGCCAGCAGCTTACTACAGGGTATCCAAGAGACCCAGTACTTC.

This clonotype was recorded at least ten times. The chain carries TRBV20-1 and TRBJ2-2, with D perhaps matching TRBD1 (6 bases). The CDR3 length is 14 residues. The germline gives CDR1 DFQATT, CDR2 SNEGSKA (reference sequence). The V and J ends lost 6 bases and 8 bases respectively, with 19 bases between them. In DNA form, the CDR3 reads TGCAGTGCAGCATTACAGGGAAGATCGGGGGAGCTGTTTTTT. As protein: CSAALQGRSGELFF.

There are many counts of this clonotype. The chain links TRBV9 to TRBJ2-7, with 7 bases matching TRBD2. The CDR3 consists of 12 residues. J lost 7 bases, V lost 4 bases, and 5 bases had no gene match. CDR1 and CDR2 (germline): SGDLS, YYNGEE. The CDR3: CASSPLGREQYF. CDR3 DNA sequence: TGTGCCAGCAGCCCTCTCGGGAGGGAGCAGTACTTC.

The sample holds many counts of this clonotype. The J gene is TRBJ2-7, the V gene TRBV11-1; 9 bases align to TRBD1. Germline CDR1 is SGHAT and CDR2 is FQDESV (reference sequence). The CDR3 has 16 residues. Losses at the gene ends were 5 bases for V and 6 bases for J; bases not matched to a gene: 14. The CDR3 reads CASSPRLGQGLSEQYF. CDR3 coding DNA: TGTGCCAGCAGCCCCAGATTGGGACAGGGTTTGAGCGAGCAGTACTTC.

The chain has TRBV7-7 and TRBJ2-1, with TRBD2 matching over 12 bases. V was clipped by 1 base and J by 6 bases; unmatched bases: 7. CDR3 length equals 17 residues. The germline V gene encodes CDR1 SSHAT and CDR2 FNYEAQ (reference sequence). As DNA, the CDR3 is TGTGCCAGCAGCTTAGATCCGGGACTAGCGGGCGTCAATGAGCAGTTCTTC. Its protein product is CASSLDPGLAGVNEQFF.

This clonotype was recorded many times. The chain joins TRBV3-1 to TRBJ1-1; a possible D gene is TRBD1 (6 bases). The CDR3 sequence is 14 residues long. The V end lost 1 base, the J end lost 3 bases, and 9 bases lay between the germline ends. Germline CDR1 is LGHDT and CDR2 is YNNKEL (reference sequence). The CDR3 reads CASSQVQGDTEAFF. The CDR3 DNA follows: TGTGCCAGCAGCCAAGTACAGGGAGACACTGAAGCTTTCTTT.

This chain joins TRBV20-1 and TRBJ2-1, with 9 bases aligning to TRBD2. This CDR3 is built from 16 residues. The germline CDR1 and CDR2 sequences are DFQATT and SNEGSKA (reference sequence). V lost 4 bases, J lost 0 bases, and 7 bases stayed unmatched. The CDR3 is CSAITAGGPSYNEQFF. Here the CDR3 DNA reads TGCAGTGCTATAACAGCGGGGGGCCCCTCCTACAATGAGCAGTTCTTC.

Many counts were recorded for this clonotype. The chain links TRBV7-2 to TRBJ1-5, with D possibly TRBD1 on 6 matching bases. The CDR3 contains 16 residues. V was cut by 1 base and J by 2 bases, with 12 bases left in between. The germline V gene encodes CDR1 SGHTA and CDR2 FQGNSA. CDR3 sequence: CASSLDLGQRNQPQHF. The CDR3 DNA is TGTGCCAGCAGCTTAGATCTAGGACAGCGCAATCAGCCCCAGCATTTT.

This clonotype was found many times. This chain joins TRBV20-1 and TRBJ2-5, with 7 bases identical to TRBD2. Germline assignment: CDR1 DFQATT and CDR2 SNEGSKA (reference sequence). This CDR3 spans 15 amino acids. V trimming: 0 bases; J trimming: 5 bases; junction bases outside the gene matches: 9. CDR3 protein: CSARDFESGVETQYF. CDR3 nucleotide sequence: TGCAGTGCTAGAGATTTTGAAAGCGGGGTGGAGACCCAGTACTTC.

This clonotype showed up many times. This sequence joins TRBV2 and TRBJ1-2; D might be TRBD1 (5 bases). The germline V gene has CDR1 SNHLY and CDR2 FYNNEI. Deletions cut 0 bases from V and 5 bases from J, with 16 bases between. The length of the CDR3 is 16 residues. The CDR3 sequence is CASSEAFLSKGYGYTF. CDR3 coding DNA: TGTGCCAGCAGTGAAGCCTTCCTTAGCAAGGGGTATGGCTACACCTTC.

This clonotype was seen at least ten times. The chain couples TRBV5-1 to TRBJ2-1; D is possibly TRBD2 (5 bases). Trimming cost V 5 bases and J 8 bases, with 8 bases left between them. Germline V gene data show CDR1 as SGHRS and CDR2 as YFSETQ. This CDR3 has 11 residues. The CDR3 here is CASREGDEQFF. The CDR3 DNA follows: TGCGCCAGCAGAGAGGGCGATGAGCAGTTCTTC.

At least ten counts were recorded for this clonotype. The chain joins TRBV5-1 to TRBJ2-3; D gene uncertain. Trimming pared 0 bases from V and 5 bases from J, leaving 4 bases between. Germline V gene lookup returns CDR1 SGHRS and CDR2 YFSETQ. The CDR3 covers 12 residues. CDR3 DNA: TGCGCCAGCAGCTTGGGAGAAGATACGCAGTATTTT. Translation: CASSLGEDTQYF.

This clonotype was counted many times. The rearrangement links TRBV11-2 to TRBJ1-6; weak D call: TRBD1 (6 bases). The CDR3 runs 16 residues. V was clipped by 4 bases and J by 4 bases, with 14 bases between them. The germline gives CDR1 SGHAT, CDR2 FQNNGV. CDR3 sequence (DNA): TGTGCCAGCAGCTCCACCCCAGGGGCGTATAATTCACCCCTCCACTTT. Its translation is CASSSTPGAYNSPLHF.

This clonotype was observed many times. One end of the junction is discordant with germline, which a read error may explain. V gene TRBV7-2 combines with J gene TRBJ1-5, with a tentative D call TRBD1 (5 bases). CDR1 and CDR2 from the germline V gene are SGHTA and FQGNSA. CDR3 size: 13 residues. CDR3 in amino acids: CASSPNRRQPRHF. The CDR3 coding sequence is TGTGCCAGCAGCCCGAACAGGCGTCAGCCCCGGCATTTT. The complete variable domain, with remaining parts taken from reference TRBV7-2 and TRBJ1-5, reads GAGVSQSPSNKVTEKGKDVELRCDPISGHTALYWYRQSLGQGLEFLIYFQGNSAPDKSGLPSDRFSAERTGGSVSTLTIQRTQQEDSAVYLCASSPNRRQPRHFGDGTRLSIL.

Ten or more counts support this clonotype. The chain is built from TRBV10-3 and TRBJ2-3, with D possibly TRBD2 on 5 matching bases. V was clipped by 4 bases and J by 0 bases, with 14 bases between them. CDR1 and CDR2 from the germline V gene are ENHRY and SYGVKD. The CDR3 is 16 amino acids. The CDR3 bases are TGTGCCATCAGTGTCATTGAGGGTGCGAGCACAGATACGCAGTATTTT. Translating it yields CAISVIEGASTDTQYF.

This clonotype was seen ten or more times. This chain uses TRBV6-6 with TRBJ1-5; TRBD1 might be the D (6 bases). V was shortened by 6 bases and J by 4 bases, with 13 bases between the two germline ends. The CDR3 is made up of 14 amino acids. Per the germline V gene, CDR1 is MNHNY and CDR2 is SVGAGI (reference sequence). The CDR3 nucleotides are TGTGCCAGCAGCGAGACAGGAAAGAATCAGCCCCAGCATTTT. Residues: CASSETGKNQPQHF.

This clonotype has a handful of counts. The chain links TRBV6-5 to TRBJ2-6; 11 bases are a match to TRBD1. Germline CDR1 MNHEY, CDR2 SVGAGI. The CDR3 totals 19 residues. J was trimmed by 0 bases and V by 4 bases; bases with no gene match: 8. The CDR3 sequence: CASSLLLGTGGSGANVLTF. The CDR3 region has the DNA TGTGCCAGCAGTTTACTATTGGGGACAGGGGGCTCTGGGGCCAACGTCCTGACTTTC.

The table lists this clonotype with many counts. In DNA form, the CDR3 reads TGTGCCAGCAGTTCACTGGGACAGGGGACCCACGAGCAGTACTTC. This sequence encodes CASSSLGQGTHEQYF. The rearrangement uses TRBV12-3 or TRBV12-4 and TRBJ2-7; 10 positions agree with TRBD1. The CDR3 runs 15 residues. The junction had 8 bases not matched to a gene; V was cut back by 4 bases and J by 5 bases.

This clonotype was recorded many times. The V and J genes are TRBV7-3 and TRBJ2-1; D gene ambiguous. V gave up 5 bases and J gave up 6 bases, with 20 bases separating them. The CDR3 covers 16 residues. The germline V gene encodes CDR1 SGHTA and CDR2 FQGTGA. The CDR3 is CASSPPWAGWINEQFF. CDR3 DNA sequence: TGTGCCAGCAGCCCCCCGTGGGCAGGATGGATCAATGAGCAGTTCTTC.

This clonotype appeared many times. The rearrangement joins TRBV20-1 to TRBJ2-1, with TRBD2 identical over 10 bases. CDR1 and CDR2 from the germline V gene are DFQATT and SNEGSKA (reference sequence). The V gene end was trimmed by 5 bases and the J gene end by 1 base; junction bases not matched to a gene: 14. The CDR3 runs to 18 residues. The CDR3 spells CSAASAGGQGASYNEQFF. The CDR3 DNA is TGCAGTGCTGCATCAGCGGGGGGGCAGGGCGCTTCCTACAATGAGCAGTTCTTC.